The 23 T cell receptor beta chains given below trace back to one sample, sequenced in a study of shared clonotypes between healthy human individuals. The protocol was immunoSEQ multiplex PCR, while the TCRdb copy is restricted to in-frame clones and leaves out a portion. The sample shows roughly 500,000 clones, roughly 95% of them seen only once. The source material was naive CD4+ T cells sorted from blood. Noted subset: CD45RA+ positively selected. The receptors shown here come from a woman aged 25 to 45 in good health.

V and J are TRBV5-4 and TRBJ2-5; tentative D call: TRBD2 (5 bases). This CDR3 contains 15 residues. Per germline, CDR1 SGHNT and CDR2 YYREEE (reference sequence). V lost 0 bases to trimming and J lost 3 bases, with 12 bases between them. As DNA, the CDR3 is TGTGCCAGCAGCTTGGCCGTAGGGAGCGAAGAGACCCAGTACTTC. This gives the protein CASSLAVGSEETQYF.

V usage is TRBV19 and J usage is TRBJ1-2; 10 nucleotides agree with TRBD1. The germline V gene encodes CDR1 LNHDA and CDR2 SQIVND (reference sequence). The CDR3 extends over 14 amino acids. The J segment lost 7 bases and the V segment lost 5 bases, leaving 7 bases of the junction unmatched. The CDR3 loop reads CASSADRGLGGYTF. CDR3 in DNA: TGTGCCAGTAGTGCAGACAGGGGGCTCGGTGGCTACACCTTC.

The CDR3 nucleotides are TGCGCCAGCAGCCCACGGGAAGGACCAAATGAAAAACTGTTTTTT. This codes for CASSPREGPNEKLFF. The genes are TRBV4-1 and TRBJ1-4; D is unresolved. Trimming removed 4 bases from V and 5 bases from J, with 14 bases in between. The CDR3 consists of 15 residues. Germline V gene lookup returns CDR1 MGHRA and CDR2 YSYEKL.

The chain is built from TRBV4-1 and TRBJ1-5, with D tentatively TRBD1 (5 bases). The CDR3 covers 19 residues. Germline lookup yields CDR1 MGHRA and CDR2 YSYEKL. Trimming removed 6 bases at V and 0 bases at J, with 24 bases between. CDR3: CASSSKSPGLDYSNQPQHF. CDR3 sequence (DNA): TGCGCCAGCAGTTCCAAATCCCCGGGACTCGATTATAGCAATCAGCCCCAGCATTTT.

The chain uses TRBV28 and TRBJ2-2; D is undetermined. Germline assignment: CDR1 MDHEN and CDR2 SYDVKM. V was shortened by 3 bases and J by 5 bases, with 10 bases between the two germline ends. This CDR3 has 14 amino acids. In DNA, the CDR3 is TGTGCCAGCAGTTTCCAGGTGGTTACCGGGGAGCTGTTTTTT. This gives the protein CASSFQVVTGELFF.

The rearrangement links TRBV6-5 to TRBJ1-1; possibly TRBD1 for D (6 bases). The CDR3 sequence is 11 residues long. Germline lookup yields CDR1 MNHEY and CDR2 SVGAGI. Trimming pared 8 bases from V and 7 bases from J, leaving 11 bases between. The DNA of the CDR3 is TGTGCCAGCGTGAAGGGGGTTGAAGCTTTCTTT. It is translated as CASVKGVEAFF.

The chain links TRBV27 to TRBJ2-3; 7 bases line up with TRBD2. The CDR3 totals 14 residues. J gave up 5 bases and V 8 bases, and 10 bases lay outside the gene matches. The V gene's germline CDR1 is MNHEY and CDR2 SMNVEV (reference sequence). CDR3 sequence reads: CASQRDSRIDTQYF. CDR3 DNA sequence: TGTGCCAGCCAGCGGGATTCTAGGATAGATACGCAGTATTTT.

This rearrangement joins TRBV19 to TRBJ2-5; D call uncertain. The V and J ends lost 4 bases and 5 bases respectively, with 20 bases between them. The germline V gene has CDR1 LNHDA and CDR2 SQIVND (reference sequence). This CDR3 region has 16 residues. Written as DNA, the CDR3 is TGTGCCAGTAGTACCTTTCGCAACCCAAGTAAGGAGACCCAGTACTTC. Protein product: CASSTFRNPSKETQYF.

The V call is TRBV27, the J call TRBJ2-7; 10 nucleotides line up with TRBD2. The J segment lost 3 bases and the V segment lost 3 bases, leaving 5 bases of the junction unmatched. Germline V gene lookup returns CDR1 MNHEY and CDR2 SMNVEV (reference sequence). The CDR3 extends over 15 amino acids. CDR3 DNA: TGTGCCAGCAGTTTTCGGACTAGCGGTCTCTACGAGCAGTACTTC. Encoded protein: CASSFRTSGLYEQYF.

The J gene is TRBJ2-7, the V gene TRBV25-1; D might be TRBD1 or TRBD2, each matching 5 bases. The CDR3 is 13 amino acids. Per the germline V gene, CDR1 is MGHDK and CDR2 is SYGVNS. V gave up 6 bases and J gave up 1 base, with 10 bases separating them. The CDR3 sequence is CASSRDGSYEQYF. The CDR3 DNA reads TGTGCCAGCAGCCGGGACGGGTCCTACGAGCAGTACTTC.

A word on this clone: This same CDR3 is encoded by further DNA sequences in the sample. The chain carries TRBV18 and TRBJ2-6; 7 positions match TRBD1. V was pared by 2 bases and J by 2 bases, with 0 bases of the junction left unmatched. CDR1 KGHSH and CDR2 LQKENI come from the germline V gene. The CDR3 runs to 15 residues. The CDR3 region is CASSPGQAGANVLTF. CDR3 sequence (DNA): TGTGCCAGCTCACCAGGACAGGCTGGGGCCAACGTCCTGACTTTC.

This chain connects TRBV6-5 to TRBJ2-1, with D perhaps TRBD1 (6 bases). Germline CDR1 and CDR2: MNHEY and SVGAGI. The CDR3 totals 15 residues. Trimming removed 5 bases from V and 6 bases from J, with 17 bases in between. CDR3: CASSHQGKPRNEQFF. The CDR3 DNA follows: TGTGCCAGCAGTCACCAGGGGAAGCCTCGCAATGAGCAGTTCTTC.

The rearrangement links TRBV11-2 to TRBJ1-2; D unclear. Trimming removed 1 base from V and 4 bases from J, with 7 bases in between. Germline V gene lookup returns CDR1 SGHAT and CDR2 FQNNGV. This CDR3 is 13 amino acids long. DNA of the CDR3: TGTGCCAGCAGCTTAGGGGGAGGCTATGGCTACACCTTC. Amino acids: CASSLGGGYGYTF.

In this sample, this clone turned up once. This rearrangement joins TRBV19 to TRBJ2-1; a possible D gene is TRBD2 (6 bases). The CDR3 is 16 amino acids. Trimming stripped 6 bases from V and 2 bases from J, with 17 bases between. Germline V CDR1 and CDR2: LNHDA, SQIVND (reference sequence). The CDR3, as DNA: TGTGCCAGTAGAGGGATGTTCGGGAGCGCCTACAATGAGCAGTTCTTC. This codes for CASRGMFGSAYNEQFF.

There are a few counts of this clone. The V and J genes are TRBV28 and TRBJ1-5; 8 nucleotides align to TRBD1. The CDR3 sequence is 14 residues long. The trim removed 6 bases at V and 9 bases at J, leaving 10 bases unmatched. Germline values: CDR1 MDHEN, CDR2 SYDVKM. The CDR3 here is CASRKPTGGSPQHF. The CDR3 DNA reads as TGTGCCAGCAGGAAACCAACAGGGGGATCGCCCCAGCATTTT.

This chain links TRBV19 with TRBJ2-2, with D uncertain. CDR1 and CDR2 (germline): LNHDA, SQIVND (reference sequence). V gave up 0 bases and J gave up 2 bases, with 10 bases separating them. The CDR3 is 16 amino acids. The CDR3 DNA reads TGTGCCAGTAGTATAGAAGCAGGCGTCAACACCGGGGAGCTGTTTTTT. Its translation is CASSIEAGVNTGELFF.

V and J are TRBV11-2 and TRBJ2-7; D possibly corresponds to TRBD1 (6 bases). Germline-derived CDR1 and CDR2 are SGHAT and FQNNGV. This CDR3 is 15 amino acids long. Trimming shortened V by 6 bases and J by 5 bases, and 20 bases separated the two germline ends. Here the CDR3 reads CASSFQGQGLDEQYF. As DNA, the CDR3 is TGTGCCAGCAGTTTCCAAGGGCAGGGGCTCGACGAGCAGTACTTC.

The chain joins TRBV27 to TRBJ1-1; TRBD1 is a possible D gene (5 bases). The CDR3 runs to 15 residues. V was shortened by 2 bases and J by 5 bases, with 15 bases between the two germline ends. Germline V gene data show CDR1 as MNHEY and CDR2 as SMNVEV (reference sequence). DNA for the CDR3: TGTGCCAGCAGTTTAACTGGGGGTCCGGGGACTGAAGCTTTCTTT. This translates into CASSLTGGPGTEAFF.

The rearrangement links TRBV5-1 to TRBJ2-1; the match to TRBD1 covers 8 bases. Germline V lookup: CDR1 SGHRS, CDR2 YFSETQ. The CDR3 covers 15 residues. Trimming at V came to 5 bases and at J to 2 bases, leaving 6 bases not matched to a gene. This CDR3 is CASRDRTGTYNEQFF. The CDR3 DNA reads TGCGCCAGCAGGGATAGGACAGGGACCTACAATGAGCAGTTCTTC.

The CDR3 here is CASSLAGGDNQPQHF. DNA for the CDR3: TGTGCCAGCAGCTTAGCAGGAGGGGACAATCAGCCCCAGCATTTT. This chain connects TRBV7-8 to TRBJ1-5, with a possible D match to TRBD1 (5 bases). Trimming took 0 bases from V and 3 from J, leaving 9 bases between them. Per the germline V gene, CDR1 is SGHVS and CDR2 is FQNEAQ. This CDR3 contains 15 residues.

In this sample, this clone turned up a few times. The V gene is TRBV30, the J gene TRBJ1-1; D remains ambiguous. V was shortened by 4 bases and J by 0 bases, with 9 bases between the two germline ends. Germline V gene lookup returns CDR1 GTSNPN and CDR2 SVGIG (reference sequence). This CDR3 has 13 residues. CDR3 loop: CAWKNQMNTEAFF. CDR3 nucleotide sequence: TGTGCCTGGAAGAATCAAATGAACACTGAAGCTTTCTTT.

This sequence joins TRBV27 and TRBJ2-2; D is uncertain. Trimming took off 7 bases at V and 1 base at J, with 16 bases between the two ends. This CDR3 contains 16 residues. Germline lookup yields CDR1 MNHEY and CDR2 SMNVEV (reference sequence). The CDR3 coding sequence is TGTGCCAGCAAGGCATCGACACCTATGAACACCGGGGAGCTGTTTTTT. It translates to CASKASTPMNTGELFF.

J is TRBJ2-7 and V is TRBV4-2; D uncertain. The CDR3 spans 16 residues. V lost 0 bases and J 2 bases, leaving 14 bases between the germline ends. The germline gives CDR1 LGHNA, CDR2 YNFKEQ. The CDR3 DNA follows: TGTGCCAGCAGCCAAGAAGTAGAGACAACGACCTACGAGCAGTACTTC. The encoded protein is CASSQEVETTTYEQYF.